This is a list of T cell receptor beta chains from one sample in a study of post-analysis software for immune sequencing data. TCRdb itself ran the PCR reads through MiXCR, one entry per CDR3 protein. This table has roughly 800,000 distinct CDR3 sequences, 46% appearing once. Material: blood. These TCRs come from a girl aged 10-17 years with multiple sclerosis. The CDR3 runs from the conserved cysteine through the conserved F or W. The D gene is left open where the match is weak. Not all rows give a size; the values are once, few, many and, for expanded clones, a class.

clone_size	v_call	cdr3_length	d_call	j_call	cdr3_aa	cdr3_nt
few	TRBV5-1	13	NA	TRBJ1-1	CASSALTGTEAFF	TGCGCCAGCAGCGCACTCACGGGGACTGAAGCTTTCTTT
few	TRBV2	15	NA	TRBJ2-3	CASSTRDGGTDTQYF	TGTGCCAGCAGTACCAGGGACGGAGGCACAGATACGCAGTATTTT
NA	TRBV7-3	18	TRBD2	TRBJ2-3	CASSSPPGLAEITDTQYF	TGTGCCAGCAGCTCTCCCCCCGGACTAGCGGAGATCACAGATACGCAGTATTTT
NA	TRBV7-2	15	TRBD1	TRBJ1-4	CASSFDRGPEEKLFF	TGTGCCAGCAGCTTCGACAGGGGGCCCGAGGAAAAACTGTTTTTT
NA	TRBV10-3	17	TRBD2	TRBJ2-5	CAISVRKTSGSWETQYF	TGTGCCATCAGTGTCAGAAAAACTAGCGGGAGTTGGGAGACCCAGTACTTC
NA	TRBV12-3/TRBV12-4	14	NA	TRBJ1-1	CASSLEGPSTEAFF	TGTGCCAGCAGTTTAGAGGGCCCCAGCACTGAAGCTTTCTTT
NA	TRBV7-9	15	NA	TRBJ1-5	CASSLGQGEHQPQHF	TGTGCCAGCAGCCTGGGGCAGGGTGAACATCAGCCCCAGCATTTT
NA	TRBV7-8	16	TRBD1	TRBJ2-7	CASSREGATGAYEQYF	TGTGCCAGCAGCCGAGAGGGCGCCACAGGGGCCTACGAGCAGTACTTC
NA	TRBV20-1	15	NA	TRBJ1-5	CSARDRGGNNQPQHF	TGCAGTGCTAGAGATAGGGGAGGCAACAATCAGCCCCAGCATTTT
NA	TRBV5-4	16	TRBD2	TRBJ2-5	CASSFRSGMVQETQYF	TGTGCCAGCAGCTTTCGTAGCGGGATGGTCCAAGAGACCCAGTACTTC
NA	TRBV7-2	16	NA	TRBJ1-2	CASSSLVPRRRLGYTF	TGTGCCAGCAGTTCCCTCGTTCCCAGGAGGCGCCTTGGCTACACCTTC
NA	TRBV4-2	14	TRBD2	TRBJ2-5	CASSQASGSETQYF	TGTGCCAGCAGCCAAGCAAGCGGGAGTGAGACCCAGTACTTC
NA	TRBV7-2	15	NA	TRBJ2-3	CASSLVVGGTDTQYF	TGTGCCAGCAGCTTAGTGGTGGGAGGCACAGATACGCAGTATTTT
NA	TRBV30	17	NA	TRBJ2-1	CAWSVERTAPSPNEQFF	TGTGCCTGGAGTGTAGAAAGGACCGCCCCTTCCCCCAATGAGCAGTTCTTC
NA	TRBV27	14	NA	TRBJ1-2	CASSLSGSFYGYTF	TGTGCCAGCAGTTTATCGGGCAGTTTCTATGGCTACACCTTC
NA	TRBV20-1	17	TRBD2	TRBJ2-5	CSARDALAGGYQETQYF	TGCAGTGCTAGAGATGCGCTAGCGGGAGGGTACCAAGAGACCCAGTACTTC
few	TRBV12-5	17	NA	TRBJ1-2	CASGPLAALGINYGYTF	TGTGCTAGTGGCCCCCTGGCAGCCTTAGGAATTAACTATGGCTACACCTTC
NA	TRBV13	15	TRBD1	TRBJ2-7	CASSHGQGSPYEQYF	TGTGCCAGCAGCCATGGACAGGGGAGTCCCTACGAGCAGTACTTC
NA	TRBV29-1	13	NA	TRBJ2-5	CSALGAGGETQYF	TGCAGCGCCCTGGGAGCTGGGGGGGAGACCCAGTACTTC
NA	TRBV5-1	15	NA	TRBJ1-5	CASSLAGTPDQPQHF	TGCGCCAGCAGCTTGGCCGGGACGCCGGATCAGCCTCAGCATTTT
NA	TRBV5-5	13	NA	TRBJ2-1	CASSGSQINEQFF	TGTGCCAGCAGCGGGTCCCAAATTAATGAGCAGTTCTTC
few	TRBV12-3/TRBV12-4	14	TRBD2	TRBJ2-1	CASSLGGSGNEQFF	TGTGCCAGCAGTTTAGGTGGTAGCGGGAATGAGCAGTTCTTC
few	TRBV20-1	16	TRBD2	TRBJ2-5	CSAAGTSGIVGETQYF	TGCAGTGCCGCCGGGACTAGCGGGATAGTGGGAGAGACCCAGTACTTC
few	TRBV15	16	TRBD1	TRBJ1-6	CATRAGDRGHNSPLHF	TGTGCCACCAGGGCGGGGGACAGGGGGCATAATTCACCCCTCCACTTT
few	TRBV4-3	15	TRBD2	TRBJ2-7	CASSQGTRERNEQYF	TGCGCCAGCAGCCAAGGGACGCGGGAGCGCAACGAGCAGTACTTC
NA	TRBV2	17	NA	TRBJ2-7	CASSEPLRAGRNYEQYF	TGTGCCAGCAGTGAACCTTTACGCGCGGGCAGAAACTACGAGCAGTACTTC
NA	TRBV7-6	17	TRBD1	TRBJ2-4	CASSATPGGLTKNIQYF	TGTGCCAGCAGCGCAACCCCAGGGGGCCTGACCAAAAACATTCAGTACTTC
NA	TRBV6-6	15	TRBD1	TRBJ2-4	CASSYSEGQGNIQYF	TGTGCCAGCAGTTACTCGGAAGGACAGGGAAACATTCAGTACTTC
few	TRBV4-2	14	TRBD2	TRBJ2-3	CASSRTSGIETQYF	TGTGCCAGCAGCCGGACTAGCGGGATTGAAACGCAGTATTTT
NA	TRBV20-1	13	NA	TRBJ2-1	CSARDLATNEQFF	TGCAGTGCTAGGGATCTGGCTACCAATGAGCAGTTCTTC
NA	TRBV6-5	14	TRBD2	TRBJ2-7	CASRLGGSSLEQYF	TGTGCCAGCAGGCTCGGCGGGAGTAGCCTCGAGCAGTACTTC
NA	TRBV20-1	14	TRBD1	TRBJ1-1	CSATPQGGYTEAFF	TGCAGTGCCACCCCACAGGGGGGGTACACTGAAGCTTTCTTT